This T cell receptor (beta chain) stems from a study of Ad26.COV2.S vaccination and SARS-CoV-2 variants. Background on the study: Donor allocation was to the COV1001 Ad26.COV2.S trial arm. In the study, Ad26.COV2.S was injected intramuscularly once, or twice 56 days apart. Broader study findings: Using TCR breadth and depth analyses may have led to underestimated total T cell responses.

In the case of this clone: Its antigen is as yet unknown.

Described treatment: roughly 18 received Ad26.COV2.S at low or high dose, single or two shots; several received placebo; per-sample allocation not given. Samples came from day 63 after the first vaccine or placebo injection. A Boston donor was an adult aged 18-55 years. Only in-frame clones appear in the TCRdb table, and some are missing; sequencing was by immunoSEQ multiplex PCR. The data hold 300,000 to 350,000 clones, with 90% observed a single time. V was clipped by 3 bases and J by 3 bases, with 19 bases between them. The CDR3 runs to 16 residues. Germline CDR1 reads SGHDT; CDR2 reads YYEEEE. This sequence was found in a person between 18 and 65 years old who received the Ad26.COV2.S COVID-19 vaccine or a placebo. This chain uses TRBV5-6 with TRBJ2-7, with no clear D. This specimen consisted of peripheral blood, obtained in a trial of Ad26.COV2.S vaccine versus placebo. DNA of the CDR3: TGTGCCAGCAGCTCCCATGATAGTGGGAAGGGCTACGAGCAGTACTTC. Protein product: CASSSHDSGKGYEQYF.